The present T cell receptor beta chain was sequenced within a study of cytomegalovirus exposure and HLA in healthy donors. Overall study findings and caveats: Most sequenced TCRs were rare (though some public TCRs occurred in many donors). TCR clusters originating in the first cohort tended to co-occur in the approximately 120 validation repertoires, according to a later analysis.

The sample holds one count of this clone. What it binds is not known. Some clones are missing from TCRdb's copy, which holds only in-frame ones; the method was immunoSEQ multiplex PCR. This table has some 260,000 clones, roughly 87% appearing once. V lost 5 bases and J lost 2, with 10 bases in between. Germline V gene lookup returns CDR1 SGHTA and CDR2 FQGNSA. This CDR3 comprises 13 residues. V is TRBV7-2 and J is TRBJ2-7, with D perhaps assigned TRBD1 or TRBD2 (5 bases each). The sequence was obtained from a woman in her 30s in good health and CMV-seronegative. Sequences were obtained from PBMCs. In DNA form, the CDR3 reads TGTGCCAGCAGCCCGGGACCAACCTACGAGCAGTACTTC. Translation: CASSPGPTYEQYF.